This T cell receptor beta chain was identified in a study of blood T cell repertoires in COVID-19. Across the whole study: Donors in the United States, Italy and Spain gave samples during acute or convalescent COVID-19. The analysed material was cDNA or gDNA that came from T cells, B-cell-depleted T cells, or PBMCs.

The germline CDR1 and CDR2 sequences are MNHNS and SASEGT. This CDR3 spans 15 amino acids. Trimming removed 0 bases from V and 1 base from J, with 9 bases in between. Per the authors' pipeline: The authors estimated nucleated cell counts from reference gene primer amplification. Profiled with immunoSEQ multiplex PCR; TCRdb holds only in-frame clones, not every one. Clone size and the V and J calls come from that table; the DNA yielded D and trimming. The repertoire consists of 93,000 or so clones, with more than 85% occurring once and the leading ten covering around 6.2%. This clone was counted at least ten times.

The chain is built from TRBV6-1 and TRBJ2-5; no reliable D call. Source material: peripheral blood. The source is a human donor in a cohort sampled during active COVID-19. DNA for the CDR3: TGTGCCAGCAGTGAAGCTAAGCGCCCCCAAGAGACCCAGTACTTC. Residues: CASSEAKRPQETQYF.